A single TCR beta chain is shown here with its context. The data were taken from a study of blood T cell repertoires in COVID-19. Trimming removed 1 base from V and 5 bases from J, with 14 bases in between. Looked up from germline, CDR1 is LGHNA and CDR2 is YSLEER. The length of the CDR3 is 16 residues. How the authors handled the data: Reference gene primer amplification gave estimated nucleated cell counts. Only in-frame clones appear in the TCRdb table, and some are missing; sequencing was by immunoSEQ multiplex PCR. The V and J calls and clone size are taken from that table; D and trimming were inferred from the DNA. The table has about 82,000 clones, about 73% seen once. Seattle researchers signed up patients amid active infection and tracked them longitudinally.

The sample was peripheral blood. This chain links TRBV4-3 with TRBJ1-4; weak D call: TRBD1 (5 bases). This TCR was recovered from a man aged 55 to 70 with COVID-19, enrolled during active disease. This chain's CDR3 is CASSQGGGGQNEKLFF. CDR3 nucleotides: TGCGCCAGCAGCCAAGGGGGCGGTGGACAAAATGAAAAACTGTTTTTT.